Below, one T cell receptor beta chain is given with its context. This entry comes from a study of T cells after somatic rescue of genetic block. Germline V gives CDR1 KGHSH, CDR2 LQKENI. The ends lost 2 bases at V and 3 bases at J; junction bases unmatched: 3. The CDR3 has 14 residues. Data came from immunoSEQ multiplex PCR; TCRdb stores just in-frame clones and leaves some out. The data contain 13,000 or so clones, around 70% of them singletons. The material sequenced was peripheral blood mononuclear cells (PBMCs). The receptor was derived from a boy younger than 18. The rearrangement joins TRBV18 to TRBJ1-2; 7 bases are a match to TRBD1. The CDR3 sequence is CASSPSRGDYGYTF. In DNA form, the CDR3 reads TGTGCCAGCTCACCAAGCAGGGGGGACTATGGCTACACCTTC.